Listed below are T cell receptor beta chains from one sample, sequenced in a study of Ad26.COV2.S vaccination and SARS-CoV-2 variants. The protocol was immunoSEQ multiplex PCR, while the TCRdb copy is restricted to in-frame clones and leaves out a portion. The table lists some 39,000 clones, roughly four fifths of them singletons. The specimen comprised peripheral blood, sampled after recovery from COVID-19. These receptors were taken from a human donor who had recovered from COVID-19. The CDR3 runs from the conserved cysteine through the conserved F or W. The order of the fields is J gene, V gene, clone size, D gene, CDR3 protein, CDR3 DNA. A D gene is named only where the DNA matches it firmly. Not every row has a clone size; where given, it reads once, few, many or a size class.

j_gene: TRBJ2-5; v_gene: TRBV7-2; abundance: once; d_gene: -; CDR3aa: CASSFGGYQETQYF; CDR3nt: TGTGCCAGCAGCTTTGGTGGGTACCAGGAGACCCAGTACTTC
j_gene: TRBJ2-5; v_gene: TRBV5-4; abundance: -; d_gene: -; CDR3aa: CASSLAGTQETQYF; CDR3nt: TGTGCCAGCAGCTTGGCCGGGACCCAAGAGACCCAGTACTTC
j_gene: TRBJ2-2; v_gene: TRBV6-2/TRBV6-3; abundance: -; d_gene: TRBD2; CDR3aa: CASSPTSGGEAGELFF; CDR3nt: TGTGCCAGCAGCCCTACTAGCGGGGGGGAGGCCGGGGAGCTGTTTTTT
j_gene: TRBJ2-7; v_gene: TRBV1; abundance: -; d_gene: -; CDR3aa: CTSSQDSGRPSYEQYF; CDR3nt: TGCACCAGCAGCCAAGATAGCGGGAGACCTTCCTACGAGCAGTACTTC
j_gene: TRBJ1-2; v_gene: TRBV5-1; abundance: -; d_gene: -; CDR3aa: CASSLEGEDYGYTF; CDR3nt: TGCGCCAGCAGCTTGGAAGGGGAAGACTATGGCTACACCTTC
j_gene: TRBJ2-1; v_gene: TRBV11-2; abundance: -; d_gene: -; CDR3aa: CASSFVGGLVYNEQFF; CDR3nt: TGTGCCAGCAGCTTTGTGGGGGGCTTGGTCTACAATGAGCAGTTCTTC
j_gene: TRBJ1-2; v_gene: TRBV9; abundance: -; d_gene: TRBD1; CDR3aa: CASSAQGQGASGYTF; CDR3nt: TGTGCCAGCAGCGCTCAAGGACAGGGGGCTAGTGGCTACACCTTC
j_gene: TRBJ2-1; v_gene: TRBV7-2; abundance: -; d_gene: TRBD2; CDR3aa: CASSFPVQRSGGSYNEQFF; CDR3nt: TGTGCCAGCAGCTTCCCAGTCCAGAGGAGCGGGGGATCCTACAATGAGCAGTTCTTC
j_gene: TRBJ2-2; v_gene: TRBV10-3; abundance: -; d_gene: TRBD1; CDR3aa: CAISGLSRQGAYGDTGELFF; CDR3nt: TGTGCCATCAGTGGATTGAGTAGACAGGGGGCGTACGGGGACACCGGGGAGCTGTTTTTT
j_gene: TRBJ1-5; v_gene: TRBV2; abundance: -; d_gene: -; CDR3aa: CASSRLVTDSNQPQHF; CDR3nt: TGTGCCAGCAGTAGGTTGGTCACAGATAGCAATCAGCCCCAGCATTTT
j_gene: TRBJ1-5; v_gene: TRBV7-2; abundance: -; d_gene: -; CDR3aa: CASSLGQGMGQPQHF; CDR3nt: TGTGCCAGCAGCTTAGGCCAGGGAATGGGTCAGCCCCAGCATTTT
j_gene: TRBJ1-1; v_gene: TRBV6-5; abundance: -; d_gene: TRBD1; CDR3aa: CASRPGGTEAFF; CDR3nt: TGTGCCAGCAGACCAGGGGGGACTGAAGCTTTCTTT
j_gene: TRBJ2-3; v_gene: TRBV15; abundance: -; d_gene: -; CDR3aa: CATSRGPGVGDTQYF; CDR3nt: TGTGCCACCAGCAGAGGGCCAGGGGTAGGAGATACGCAGTATTTT
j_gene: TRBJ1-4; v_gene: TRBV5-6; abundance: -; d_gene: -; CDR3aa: CASSLIRMGEKLFF; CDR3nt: TGTGCCAGCAGCTTGATTAGGATGGGGGAAAAACTGTTTTTT
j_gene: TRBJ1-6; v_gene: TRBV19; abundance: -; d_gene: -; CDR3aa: CASSKVSDSPLHF; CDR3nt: TGTGCCAGTAGTAAGGTTTCGGATTCACCCCTCCACTTT
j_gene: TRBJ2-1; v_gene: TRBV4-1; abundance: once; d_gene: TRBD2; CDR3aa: CASSQFTSGVYNEQFF; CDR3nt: TGCGCCAGCAGCCAGTTCACTAGCGGGGTCTACAATGAGCAGTTCTTC
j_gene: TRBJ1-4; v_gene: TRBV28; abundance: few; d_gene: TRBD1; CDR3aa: CASSLIRQGEKLFF; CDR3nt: TGTGCCAGCAGCCTCATTCGACAGGGCGAAAAACTGTTTTTT
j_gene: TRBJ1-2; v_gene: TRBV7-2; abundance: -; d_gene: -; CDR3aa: CASSLGWDGYTF; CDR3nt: TGTGCCAGCAGCTTAGGATGGGATGGCTACACCTTC
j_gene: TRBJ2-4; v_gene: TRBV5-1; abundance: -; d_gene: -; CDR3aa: CASSLDRDGEVQYF; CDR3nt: TGCGCCAGCAGCTTGGATCGGGACGGCGAGGTTCAGTACTTC
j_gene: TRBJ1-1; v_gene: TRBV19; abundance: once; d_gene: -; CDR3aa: CASSGGTEAFF; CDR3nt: TGTGCCAGTAGTGGGGGGACTGAAGCTTTCTTT
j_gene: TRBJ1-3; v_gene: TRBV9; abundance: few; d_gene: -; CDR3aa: CASSVGPAAISGNTIYF; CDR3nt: TGTGCCAGCAGCGTAGGGCCGGCGGCTATCTCTGGAAACACCATATATTTT
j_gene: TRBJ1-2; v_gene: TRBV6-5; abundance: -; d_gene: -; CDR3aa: CASSPHRAAHGYTF; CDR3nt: TGTGCCAGCAGTCCCCATAGAGCGGCACATGGCTACACCTTC
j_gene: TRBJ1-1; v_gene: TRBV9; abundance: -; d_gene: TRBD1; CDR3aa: CASSSEQGMDTEAFF; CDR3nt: TGTGCCAGCAGCTCCGAACAGGGGATGGACACTGAAGCTTTCTTT
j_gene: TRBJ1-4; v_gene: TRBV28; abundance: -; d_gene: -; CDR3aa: CASSKDSSTNEKLFF; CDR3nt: TGTGCCAGCAGTAAGGACAGCTCAACTAATGAAAAACTGTTTTTT
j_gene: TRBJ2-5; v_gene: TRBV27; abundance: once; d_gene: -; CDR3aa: CASSRRSPGETQYF; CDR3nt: TGTGCCAGCAGTAGGAGGTCACCAGGGGAGACCCAGTACTTC
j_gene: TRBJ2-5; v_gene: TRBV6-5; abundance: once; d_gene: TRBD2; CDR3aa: CASSRGGRETQYF; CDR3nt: TGTGCCAGCAGTCGGGGGGGGCGGGAGACCCAGTACTTC
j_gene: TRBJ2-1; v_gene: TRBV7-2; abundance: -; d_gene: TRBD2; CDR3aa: CASSSTSVNNEQFF; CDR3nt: TGTGCCAGCAGCTCAACTAGCGTAAACAATGAGCAGTTCTTC
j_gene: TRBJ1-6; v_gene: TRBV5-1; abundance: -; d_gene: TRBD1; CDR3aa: CASSEWRDRPNSPLHF; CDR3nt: TGCGCCAGCAGCGAGTGGCGGGACAGACCTAATTCACCCCTCCACTTT
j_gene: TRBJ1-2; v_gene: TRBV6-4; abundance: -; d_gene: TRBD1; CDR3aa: CASSTTGTGYGYTF; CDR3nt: TGTGCCAGCAGCACGACCGGGACAGGGTATGGCTACACCTTC
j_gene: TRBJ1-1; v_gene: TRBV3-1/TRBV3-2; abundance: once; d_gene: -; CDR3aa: CASSQASGTEAFF; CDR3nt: TGTGCCAGCAGCCAGGCCAGCGGCACTGAAGCTTTCTTT
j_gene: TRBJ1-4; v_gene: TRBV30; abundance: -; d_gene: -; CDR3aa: CAWSEGQNEKLFF; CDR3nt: TGTGCCTGGAGTGAGGGCCAGAATGAAAAACTGTTTTTT
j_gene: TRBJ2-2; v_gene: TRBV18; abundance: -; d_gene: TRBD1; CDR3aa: CASSPIGQGKNTGELFF; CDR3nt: TGTGCCAGCTCACCGATTGGACAGGGGAAGAACACCGGGGAGCTGTTTTTT
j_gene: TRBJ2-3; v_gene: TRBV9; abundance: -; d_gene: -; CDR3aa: CASSVGTTDTQYF; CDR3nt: TGTGCCAGCAGCGTTGGGACCACAGATACGCAGTATTTT
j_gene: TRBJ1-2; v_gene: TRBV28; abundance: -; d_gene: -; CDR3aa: CASSLGDASRGGYTF; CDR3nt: TGTGCCAGCAGTTTAGGGGACGCTTCCCGAGGTGGCTACACCTTC
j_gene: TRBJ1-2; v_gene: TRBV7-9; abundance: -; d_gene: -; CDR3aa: CASSPLSMREDYTF; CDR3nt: TGTGCCAGCAGCCCCCTTAGTATGAGGGAAGACTACACCTTC
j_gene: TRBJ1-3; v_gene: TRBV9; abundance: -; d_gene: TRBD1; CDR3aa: CASSVLQGASGNTIYF; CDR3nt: TGTGCCAGCAGCGTCTTACAGGGGGCTTCCGGAAACACCATATATTTT
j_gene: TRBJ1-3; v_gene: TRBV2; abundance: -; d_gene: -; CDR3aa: CASRGNTIYF; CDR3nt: TGTGCCAGCAGGGGAAACACCATATATTTT
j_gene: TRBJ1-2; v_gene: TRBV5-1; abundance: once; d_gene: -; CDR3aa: CASSLDVTDSYGYTF; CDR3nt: TGCGCCAGCAGCTTGGACGTAACCGACTCTTATGGCTACACCTTC
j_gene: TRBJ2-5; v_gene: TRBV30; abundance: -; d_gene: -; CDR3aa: CAWRGRAQETQYF; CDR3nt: TGTGCCTGGAGGGGCAGGGCGCAAGAGACCCAGTACTTC
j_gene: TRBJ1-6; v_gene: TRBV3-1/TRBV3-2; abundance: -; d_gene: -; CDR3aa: CASSSEGSPLHF; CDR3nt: TGTGCCAGCAGCTCCGAGGGCTCACCCCTCCACTTT
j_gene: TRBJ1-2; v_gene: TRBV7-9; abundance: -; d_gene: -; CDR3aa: CASTGAGDGYTF; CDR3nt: TGTGCCAGCACTGGGGCCGGGGATGGCTACACCTTC
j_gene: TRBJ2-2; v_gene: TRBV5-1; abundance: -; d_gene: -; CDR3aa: CASSLAQGPNTGELFF; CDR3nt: TGCGCCAGCAGCTTGGCCCAGGGGCCTAACACCGGGGAGCTGTTTTTT
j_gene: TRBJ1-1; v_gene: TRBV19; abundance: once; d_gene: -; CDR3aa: CASSVQGRRFHTEAFF; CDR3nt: TGTGCCAGTAGTGTACAGGGAAGGCGATTTCACACTGAAGCTTTCTTT
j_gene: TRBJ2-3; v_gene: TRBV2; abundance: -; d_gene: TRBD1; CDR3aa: CASSGNRGVSTDTQYF; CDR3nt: TGTGCCAGCAGTGGCAACAGGGGCGTTAGCACAGATACGCAGTATTTT
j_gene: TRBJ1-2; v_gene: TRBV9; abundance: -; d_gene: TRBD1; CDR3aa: CASSALRQGTYGYTF; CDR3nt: TGTGCCAGCAGCGCATTACGACAGGGGACCTATGGCTACACCTTC
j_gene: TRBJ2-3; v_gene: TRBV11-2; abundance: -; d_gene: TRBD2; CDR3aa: CASSLGRAGGTQYF; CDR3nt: TGTGCCAGCAGCTTAGGGAGGGCGGGGGGTACGCAGTATTTT
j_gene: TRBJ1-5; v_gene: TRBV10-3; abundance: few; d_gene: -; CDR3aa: CAISEGQYSNQPQHF; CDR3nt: TGTGCCATCAGTGAGGGACAGTATAGCAATCAGCCCCAGCATTTT
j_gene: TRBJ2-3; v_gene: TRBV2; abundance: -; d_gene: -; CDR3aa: CASSEARTDTQYF; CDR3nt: TGTGCCAGCAGTGAAGCTCGAACAGATACGCAGTATTTT
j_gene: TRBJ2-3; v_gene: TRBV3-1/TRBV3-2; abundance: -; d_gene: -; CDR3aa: CASSQEIGTDTQYF; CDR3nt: TGTGCCAGCAGCCAAGAAATAGGAACAGATACGCAGTATTTT
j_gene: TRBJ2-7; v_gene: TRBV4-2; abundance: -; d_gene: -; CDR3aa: CASSQEVWGLAPRF; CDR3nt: TGTGCCAGCAGCCAAGAGGTATGGGGGCTAGCGCCTAGGTTC
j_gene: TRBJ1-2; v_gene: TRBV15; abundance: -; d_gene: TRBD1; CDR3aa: CATSRGGQGEQKGYTF; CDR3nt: TGTGCCACCAGCAGAGGGGGACAGGGAGAGCAGAAAGGCTACACCTTC
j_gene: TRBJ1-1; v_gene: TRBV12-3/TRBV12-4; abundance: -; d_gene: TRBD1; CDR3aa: CASSRTGIEAFF; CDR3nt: TGTGCCAGCAGCAGGACAGGAATCGAAGCTTTCTTT
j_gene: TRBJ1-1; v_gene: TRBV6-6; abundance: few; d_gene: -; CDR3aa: CASRTRNTEAFF; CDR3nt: TGTGCCAGCCGGACCCGGAACACTGAAGCTTTCTTT
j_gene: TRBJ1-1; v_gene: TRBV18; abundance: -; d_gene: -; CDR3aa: CASSLGDVRGTEAFF; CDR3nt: TGTGCCAGCTCACTCGGGGACGTCCGGGGCACTGAAGCTTTCTTT
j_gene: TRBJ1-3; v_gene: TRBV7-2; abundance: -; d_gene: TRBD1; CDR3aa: CASSLGTGGGNTIYF; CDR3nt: TGTGCCAGCAGCTTAGGTACAGGGGGCGGAAACACCATATATTTT
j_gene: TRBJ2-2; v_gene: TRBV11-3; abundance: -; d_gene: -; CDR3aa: CASSLVENTGELFF; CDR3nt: TGTGCCAGCAGCTTAGTAGAAAACACCGGGGAGCTGTTTTTT
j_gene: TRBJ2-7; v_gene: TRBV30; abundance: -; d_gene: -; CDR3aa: CAWSPNPRQVLSYEQYF; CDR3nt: TGTGCCTGGAGCCCCAACCCCCGACAGGTACTATCCTACGAGCAGTACTTC
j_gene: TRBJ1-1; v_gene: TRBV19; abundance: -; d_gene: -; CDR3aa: CASHLQGPEAFF; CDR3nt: TGTGCCAGCCACCTCCAGGGCCCTGAAGCTTTCTTT
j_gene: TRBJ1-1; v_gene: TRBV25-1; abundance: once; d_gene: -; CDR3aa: CASSESLGANTEAFF; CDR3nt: TGTGCCAGCAGTGAATCTTTGGGGGCGAACACTGAAGCTTTCTTT